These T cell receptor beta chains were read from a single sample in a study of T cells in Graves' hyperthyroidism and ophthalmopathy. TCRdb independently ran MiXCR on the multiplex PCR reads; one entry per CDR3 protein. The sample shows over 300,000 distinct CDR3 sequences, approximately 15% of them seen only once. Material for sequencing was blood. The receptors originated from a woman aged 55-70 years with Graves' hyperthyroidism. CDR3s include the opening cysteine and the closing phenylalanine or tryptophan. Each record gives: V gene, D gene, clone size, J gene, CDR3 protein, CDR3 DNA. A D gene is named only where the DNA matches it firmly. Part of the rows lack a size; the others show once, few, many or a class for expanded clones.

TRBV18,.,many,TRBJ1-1,CASSPLPNGQKNTEAFF,TGTGCCAGCTCACCCCTTCCAAACGGACAGAAGAACACTGAAGCTTTCTTT
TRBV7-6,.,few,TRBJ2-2,CASSSPGTNTGELFF,TGTGCCAGCAGCAGCCCCGGGACAAACACCGGGGAGCTGTTTTTT
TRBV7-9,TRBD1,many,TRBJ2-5,CASSPGQGGPQETQYF,TGTGCCAGCAGCCCCGGACAGGGTGGCCCCCAAGAGACCCAGTACTTC
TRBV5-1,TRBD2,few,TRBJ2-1,CASSLGREDEQFF,TGCGCCAGCAGCTTGGGGCGGGAGGATGAGCAGTTCTTC
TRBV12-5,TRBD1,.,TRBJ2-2,CASGLAGTGVTGELFF,TGTGCTAGTGGTTTGGCCGGGACAGGGGTCACCGGGGAGCTGTTTTTT
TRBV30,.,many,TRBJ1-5,CAWSVLENQPQHF,TGTGCCTGGAGTGTACTTGAGAATCAGCCCCAGCATTTT
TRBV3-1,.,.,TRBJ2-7,CASSQYGVGSSYEQYF,TGTGCCAGCAGCCAATACGGGGTGGGAAGCTCCTACGAGCAGTACTTC
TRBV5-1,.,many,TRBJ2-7,CASSFGQTYEQYF,TGCGCCAGCAGCTTCGGACAGACCTACGAGCAGTACTTC
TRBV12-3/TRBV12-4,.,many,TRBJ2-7,CASSHTRSSYEQYF,TGTGCCAGCAGCCATACGCGAAGCTCCTACGAGCAGTACTTC
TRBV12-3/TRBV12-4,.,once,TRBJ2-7,CASSSSPSSYEQYF,TGTGCCAGCAGTTCGAGTCCTAGCTCCTACGAGCAGTACTTC
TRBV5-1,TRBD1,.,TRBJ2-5,CASSMGTGIKETQYF,TGCGCCAGCAGCATGGGGACAGGCATTAAAGAGACCCAGTACTTC
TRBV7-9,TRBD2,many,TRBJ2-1,CASSRPSGSINEQFF,TGTGCCAGCAGCCGTCCCAGCGGGAGTATAAATGAGCAGTTCTTC
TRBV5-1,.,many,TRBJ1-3,CASSLTGPGNTIYF,TGCGCCAGCAGCTTGACGGGCCCTGGAAACACCATATATTTT
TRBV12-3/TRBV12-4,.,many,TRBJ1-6,CASTLGRSPLHF,TGTGCCAGCACCCTGGGGCGTTCACCCCTCCACTTT
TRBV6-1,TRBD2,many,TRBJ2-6,CASSRDGLATSGANVLTF,TGTGCCAGCAGTCGTGACGGACTAGCGACCTCTGGGGCCAACGTCCTGACTTTC
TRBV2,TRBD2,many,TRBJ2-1,CARGTSGTYDEQFF,TGTGCCCGAGGGACTAGCGGGACGTACGATGAGCAGTTCTTC
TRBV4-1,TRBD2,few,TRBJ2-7,CASSQDLAGIYEQYF,TGCGCCAGCAGCCAAGATTTAGCGGGAATCTACGAGCAGTACTTC
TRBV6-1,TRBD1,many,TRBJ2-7,CASRPPLDRAREQYF,TGTGCCAGCAGACCCCCCTTGGACAGGGCCCGCGAGCAGTACTTC
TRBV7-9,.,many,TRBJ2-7,CASSSPRGIPYEQYF,TGTGCCAGCAGCTCCCCTCGCGGGATCCCCTACGAGCAGTACTTC
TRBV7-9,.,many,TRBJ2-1,CASSLKAPFVPYNEQFF,TGTGCCAGCAGCTTAAAGGCCCCGTTTGTCCCCTACAATGAGCAGTTCTTC
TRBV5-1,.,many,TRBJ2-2,CASSRVGGATGELFF,TGCGCCAGCAGCAGGGTTGGTGGCGCAACCGGGGAGCTGTTTTTT
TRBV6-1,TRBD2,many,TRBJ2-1,CASRPIAGVHNEQFF,TGTGCCAGCAGACCGATAGCGGGAGTTCACAATGAGCAGTTCTTC
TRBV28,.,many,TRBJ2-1,CASSLGVGIPKQFF,TGTGCCAGCAGTTTAGGGGTGGGGATTCCCAAGCAGTTCTTC
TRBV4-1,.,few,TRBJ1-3,CASSHRRAGSGNTIYF,TGCGCCAGCAGCCATCGGAGGGCGGGTTCTGGAAACACCATATATTTT
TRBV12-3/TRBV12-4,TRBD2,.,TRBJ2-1,CASSSGLAAFF,TGTGCCAGCAGTTCCGGACTAGCGGCGTTCTTC
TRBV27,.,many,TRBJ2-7,CASSSWGAPYEQYF,TGTGCCAGCAGTTCGTGGGGGGCCCCCTACGAGCAGTACTTC
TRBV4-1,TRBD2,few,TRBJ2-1,CASSQLLAGEGQFF,TGCGCCAGCAGCCAATTGCTAGCGGGAGAAGGGCAGTTCTTC
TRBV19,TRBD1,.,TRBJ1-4,CASSHPGQGDEKLFF,TGTGCCAGTAGTCACCCGGGACAGGGTGATGAAAAACTGTTTTTT
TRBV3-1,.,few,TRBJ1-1,CASSQGQTNTEAFF,TGTGCCAGCAGCCAAGGGCAGACGAACACTGAAGCTTTCTTT
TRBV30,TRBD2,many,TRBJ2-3,CAWSVPGGRITQYF,TGTGCCTGGAGTGTACCGGGAGGTCGCATTACGCAGTATTTT
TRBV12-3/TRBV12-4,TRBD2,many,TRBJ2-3,CASSLARTGGVADTQYF,TGTGCCAGCAGTTTAGCGAGGACGGGAGGGGTGGCAGATACGCAGTATTTT
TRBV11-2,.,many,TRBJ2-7,CASSFLNEQYF,TGTGCCAGCAGCTTCCTAAACGAGCAGTACTTC
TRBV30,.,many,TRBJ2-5,CAWTPPGQETQYF,TGTGCCTGGACCCCCCCGGGGCAGGAGACCCAGTACTTC
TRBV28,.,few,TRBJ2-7,CASSPPIRSYEQYF,TGTGCCAGCAGCCCCCCGATTCGGTCCTACGAGCAGTACTTC
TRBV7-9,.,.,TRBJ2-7,CASSFAVAGAQVEQYF,TGTGCCAGCAGCTTTGCAGTGGCCGGGGCACAGGTCGAGCAGTACTTC
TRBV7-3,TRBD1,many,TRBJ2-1,CASSLGQGLGNEQFF,TGTGCCAGCAGCTTGGGACAGGGACTTGGCAATGAGCAGTTCTTC
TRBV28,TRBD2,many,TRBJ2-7,CASSSGTSVSSYEQYF,TGTGCCAGCAGTTCAGGGACTAGCGTGAGCTCCTACGAGCAGTACTTC
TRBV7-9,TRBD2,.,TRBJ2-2,CASSPGLAEHGELFF,TGTGCCAGCAGCCCAGGACTAGCCGAACACGGGGAGCTGTTTTTT
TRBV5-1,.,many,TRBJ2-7,CASSLVDTGLTYEQYF,TGCGCCAGCAGCTTGGTAGACACAGGGTTGACCTACGAGCAGTACTTC
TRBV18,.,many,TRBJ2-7,CASSARDFGEQYF,TGTGCCAGCTCAGCAAGGGACTTCGGCGAGCAGTACTTC
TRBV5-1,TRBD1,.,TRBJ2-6,CASSVGQGASGANVLTF,TGCGCCAGCAGCGTGGGACAGGGGGCCTCTGGGGCCAACGTCCTGACTTTC
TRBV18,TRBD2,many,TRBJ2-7,CASSPLRTSGPSYEQYF,TGTGCCAGCTCACCCCTTCGGACTAGCGGACCCTCCTACGAGCAGTACTTC
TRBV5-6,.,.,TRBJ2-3,CASSSGTDAQYF,TGTGCCAGCAGCAGTGGCACAGATGCGCAGTATTTT
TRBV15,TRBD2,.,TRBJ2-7,CATLGIEWTSGRYEQYF,TGTGCCACCCTAGGAATTGAATGGACTAGCGGGAGGTACGAGCAGTACTTC
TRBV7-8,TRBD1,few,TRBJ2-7,CASSLISRDSGFYEQYF,TGTGCCAGCAGCTTAATAAGCCGGGACAGTGGATTCTACGAGCAGTACTTC
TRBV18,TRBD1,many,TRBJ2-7,CASSPYDRGGEQYF,TGTGCCAGCTCACCATACGACAGGGGCGGCGAGCAGTACTTC
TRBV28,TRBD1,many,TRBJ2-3,CASSLDTDRIPTDTQYF,TGTGCCAGCAGTTTAGACACGGACAGGATTCCCACAGATACGCAGTATTTT
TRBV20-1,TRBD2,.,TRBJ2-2,CSARKGTSGNTGELFF,TGCAGTGCTAGAAAAGGGACTAGCGGGAATACCGGGGAGCTGTTTTTT
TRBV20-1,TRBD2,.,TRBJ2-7,CSARVPAGASYEQYF,TGCAGTGCTAGAGTACCAGCGGGGGCTTCCTACGAGCAGTACTTC
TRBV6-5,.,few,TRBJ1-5,CASSYVRGGNQPQHF,TGTGCCAGCAGTTATGTCAGGGGAGGCAATCAGCCCCAGCATTTT
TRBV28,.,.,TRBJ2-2,CASGEGELFF,TGTGCCAGCGGCGAGGGGGAGCTGTTTTTT
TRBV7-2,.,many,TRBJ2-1,CASTTGTMRGGEQFF,TGTGCAAGTACCACCGGGACAATGAGGGGCGGTGAGCAGTTCTTC
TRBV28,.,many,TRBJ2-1,CASSPFGQINEQFF,TGTGCCAGCAGCCCCTTCGGACAGATTAATGAGCAGTTCTTC
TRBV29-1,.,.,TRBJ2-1,CSLRQSSYNEQFF,TGCAGCTTGAGGCAGAGCTCCTACAATGAGCAGTTCTTC
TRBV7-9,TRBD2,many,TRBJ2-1,CASSFRLAGGGYNEQFF,TGTGCCAGCAGCTTCCGACTAGCGGGAGGGGGATACAATGAGCAGTTCTTC
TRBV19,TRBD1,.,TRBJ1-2,CASSQILGGDRDGYTF,TGTGCCAGTAGCCAGATCCTTGGGGGGGACAGGGATGGCTACACCTTC
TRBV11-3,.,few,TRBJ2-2,CASMYYRTPGGLFF,TGTGCCAGCATGTATTACCGGACCCCCGGGGGGCTGTTTTTT